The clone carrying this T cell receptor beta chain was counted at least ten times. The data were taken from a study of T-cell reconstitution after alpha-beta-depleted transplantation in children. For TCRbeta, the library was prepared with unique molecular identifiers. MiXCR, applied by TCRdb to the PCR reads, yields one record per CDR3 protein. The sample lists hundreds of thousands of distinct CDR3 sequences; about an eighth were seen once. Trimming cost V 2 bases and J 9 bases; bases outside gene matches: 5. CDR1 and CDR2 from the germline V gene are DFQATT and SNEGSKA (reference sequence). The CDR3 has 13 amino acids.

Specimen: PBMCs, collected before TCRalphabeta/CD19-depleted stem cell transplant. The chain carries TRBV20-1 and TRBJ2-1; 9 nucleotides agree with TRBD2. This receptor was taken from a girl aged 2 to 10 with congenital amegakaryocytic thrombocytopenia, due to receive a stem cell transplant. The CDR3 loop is CSARLAGTGEQFF. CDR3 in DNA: TGCAGTGCTAGACTAGCGGGAACCGGTGAGCAGTTCTTC.